These 2 T cell receptor beta chains were sequenced from one sample in a study of shared clonotypes between healthy human individuals. This table comes from immunoSEQ multiplex PCR, and its TCRdb copy is limited to in-frame clones, with some not included. The sample records millions of clones, over 85% being singletons. The naive CD8 fraction comprised CD45RO-negative cells positively selected for CCR7 and excluded terminally differentiated effector memory CD45RA+ cells. Sequencing was carried out using naive CD8+ T cells sorted from blood. The origin of the receptors is a man younger than 35 in good health.

The V gene is TRBV29-1, the J gene TRBJ2-2; D unclear. The CDR3 loop spans 14 amino acids. V was cut by 5 bases and J by 6 bases, with 16 bases left in between. CDR1 and CDR2 from the germline V gene are SQVTM and ANQGSEA. CDR3 region: CSVFTLGRPGELFF. The DNA of the CDR3 is TGCAGCGTTTTTACCCTCGGGCGCCCCGGGGAGCTGTTTTTT.

The rearrangement links TRBV4-2 to TRBJ2-2; 10 bases are a match to TRBD1. CDR1 is LGHNA and CDR2 is YNFKEQ in the germline V gene. After removal of 3 bases from V and 4 bases from J, the junction contained 2 bases not matched to a gene. The CDR3 contains 15 residues. For the CDR3, the DNA is TGTGCCAGCAGCCATTGGACAGGGGGCACCGGGGAGCTGTTTTTT. It specifies CASSHWTGGTGELFF.